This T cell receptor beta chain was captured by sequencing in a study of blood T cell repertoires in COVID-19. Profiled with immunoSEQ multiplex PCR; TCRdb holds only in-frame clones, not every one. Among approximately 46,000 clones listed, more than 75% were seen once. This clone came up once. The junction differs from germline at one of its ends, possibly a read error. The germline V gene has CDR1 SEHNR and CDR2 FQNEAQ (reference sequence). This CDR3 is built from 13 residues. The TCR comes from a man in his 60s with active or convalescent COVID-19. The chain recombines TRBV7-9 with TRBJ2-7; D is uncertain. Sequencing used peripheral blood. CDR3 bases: TGTGCCAGCAGCTTAGTAGGCCAGGTTGAATCTCACTTC. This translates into CASSLVGQVESHF.